The text below deals with one T cell receptor (beta chain). With 3 bases clipped from V and 2 bases from J, the junction kept 3 bases outside the gene matches. In germline, CDR1 is SGHRS, CDR2 YFSETQ. The CDR3 is 14 amino acids. This table comes from immunoSEQ multiplex PCR, and its TCRdb copy is limited to in-frame clones, with some not included. The table shows fewer than 80,000 clones, with about 88% occurring only once. Individuals having autoimmune disease history or systemic immunosuppression were not enrolled. These data are taken from a study of OX40 agonist ivuxolimab in advanced cancers. The chain carries TRBV5-1 and TRBJ2-7, with TRBD2 identical over 9 bases. The TCR originated in an adult with an advanced solid tumor such as melanoma, head and neck, liver or kidney cancer. Material: CD4+ or CD8+ T cells sorted from blood, obtained in a trial of the OX40 agonist ivuxolimab. The CDR3 bases are TGCGCCAGCAGCTCTAGCGGGAATGCCTACGAGCAGTACTTC. It codes for CASSSSGNAYEQYF. The variable domain in full, completed from reference TRBV5-1 and TRBJ2-7, reads KAGVTQTPRYLIKTRGQQVTLSCSPISGHRSVSWYQQTPGQGLQFLFEYFSETQRNKGNFPGRFSGRQFSNSRSEMNVSTLELGDSALYLCASSSSGNAYEQYFGPGTRLTVT.